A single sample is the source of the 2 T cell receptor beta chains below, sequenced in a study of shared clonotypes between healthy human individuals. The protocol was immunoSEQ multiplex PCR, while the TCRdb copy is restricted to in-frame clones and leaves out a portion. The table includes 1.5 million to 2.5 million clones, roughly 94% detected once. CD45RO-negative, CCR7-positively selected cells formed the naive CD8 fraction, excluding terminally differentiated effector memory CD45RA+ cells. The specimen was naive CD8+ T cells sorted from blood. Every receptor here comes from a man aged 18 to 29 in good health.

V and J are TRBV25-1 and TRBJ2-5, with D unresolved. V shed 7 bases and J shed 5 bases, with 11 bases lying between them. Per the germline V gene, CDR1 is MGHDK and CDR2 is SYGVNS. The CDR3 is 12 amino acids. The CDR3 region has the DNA TGTGCCAGCACCAATCTAGGGGAGACCCAGTACTTC. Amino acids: CASTNLGETQYF.

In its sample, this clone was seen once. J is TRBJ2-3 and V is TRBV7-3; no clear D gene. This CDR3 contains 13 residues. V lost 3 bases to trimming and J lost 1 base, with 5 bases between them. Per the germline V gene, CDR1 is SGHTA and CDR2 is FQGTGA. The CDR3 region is CASSFHGTDTQYF. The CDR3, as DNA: TGTGCCAGCAGCTTCCACGGCACAGATACGCAGTATTTT.